Shown below are 24 T cell receptor beta chains from a single sample sequenced in a study of T cell repertoires in cytomegalovirus infection. One entry per CDR3 protein, called by TCRdb with MiXCR from the reads. The sample includes roughly 500,000 distinct CDR3 sequences, 30% to 40% of them seen just once. Their antigens remain unidentified. This specimen consisted of cultured PBMCs, obtained from culture after CMV antigen stimulation. All receptors derive from a human donor in good health (CMV status not recorded). Some clones in this sample may be carry-over from other donors' samples.

This clonotype was detected only a few times. The chain has TRBV7-2 and TRBJ2-3, with 7 bases fitting TRBD2. The CDR3 totals 15 residues. Germline V gives CDR1 SGHTA, CDR2 FQGNSA. V was pared by 2 bases and J by 2 bases, with 4 bases of the junction left unmatched. CDR3 coding DNA: TGTGCCAGCAGCTTAACCGGGACTAACACAGATACGCAGTATTTT. Amino acid sequence: CASSLTGTNTDTQYF. Variable domain in full (rest from reference TRBV7-2 and TRBJ2-3): GAGVSQSPSNKVTEKGKDVELRCDPISGHTALYWYRQSLGQGLEFLIYFQGNSAPDKSGLPSDRFSAERTGGSVSTLTIQRTQQEDSAVYLCASSLTGTNTDTQYFGPGTRLTVL.

The V gene is TRBV15, the J gene TRBJ1-2, with 9 bases that match TRBD1. The CDR3 is 14 amino acids. The V segment lost 0 bases and the J segment 8 bases; nucleotides outside the gene matches: 4. From germline, CDR1 is LNHNV and CDR2 YYDKDF (reference sequence). In DNA form, the CDR3 reads TGTGCCACCAGCAGAGAACAGGGGGCGCGGGGCTACACCTTC. It specifies CATSREQGARGYTF. The full variable domain, with the rest looked up from reference TRBV15 and TRBJ1-2, is DAMVIQNPRYQVTQFGKPVTLSCSQTLNHNVMYWYQQKSSQAPKLLFHYYDKDFNNEADTPDNFQSRRPNTSFCFLDIRSPGLGDTAMYLCATSREQGARGYTFGSGTRLTVV.

This clonotype has just a few counts. The J gene is TRBJ1-2, the V gene TRBV12-3 or TRBV12-4; D is uncertain. V lost 5 bases and J 8 bases, leaving 15 bases between the germline ends. This CDR3 region has 13 residues. CDR3 loop: CASSVDNRRGYTF. The CDR3 DNA reads as TGTGCCAGCAGTGTCGACAATCGTAGGGGCTACACCTTC.

This clonotype has just a few counts. The V gene is TRBV6-2 or TRBV6-3, the J gene TRBJ1-2; a possible D gene is TRBD1 (6 bases). Looked up from germline, CDR1 is MNHEY and CDR2 is SVGEGT. V was shortened by 11 bases and J by 5 bases, with 18 bases between the two germline ends. This CDR3 is 13 amino acids long. CDR3 nucleotide sequence: TGTGCCGGACGGACAGCCAGTGGGTATGGCTACACCTTC. Its translation is CAGRTASGYGYTF.

This clonotype was detected ten times or more. V is TRBV28 and J is TRBJ1-6, with 9 bases fitting TRBD1. Germline trimming cut 3 bases from V and 7 bases from J; bases unmatched to any gene: 7. CDR1 is MDHEN, CDR2 SYDVKM, per germline. This CDR3 has 16 residues. The CDR3 reads CASSLQTGGRNSPLHF. Written as DNA, the CDR3 is TGTGCCAGCAGTTTGCAAACAGGGGGCCGGAATTCACCCCTCCACTTT.

V usage is TRBV7-2 and J usage is TRBJ2-3; possible D gene TRBD1, 6 bases. CDR3 size: 15 residues. Looked up from germline, CDR1 is SGHTA and CDR2 is FQGNSA. Trimming stripped 4 bases from V and 3 bases from J, with 14 bases between. CDR3 residues: CASSSDRFYTDTQYF. The CDR3 DNA reads as TGTGCCAGCAGCTCCGACAGGTTCTATACAGATACGCAGTATTTT.

This clonotype has more than one count but fewer than ten. V usage is TRBV10-3 and J usage is TRBJ2-5; D gene uncertain. Per the germline V gene, CDR1 is ENHRY and CDR2 is SYGVKD. The CDR3 is 11 amino acids. Trimming removed 2 bases at V and 4 bases at J, with 2 bases between. CDR3 loop: CAISEGETQYF. The DNA of the CDR3 is TGTGCCATCAGTGAGGGAGAGACCCAGTACTTC.

The gene calls are TRBV12-3 or TRBV12-4 and TRBJ2-2; TRBD1 matches at 7 bases. There are 14 residues in the CDR3. With 7 bases clipped from V and 8 bases from J, the junction kept 10 bases outside the gene matches. CDR3 residues: CASIFEQGTGELFF. The CDR3 region has the DNA TGTGCCAGCATCTTCGAACAGGGGACGGGGGAGCTGTTTTTT.

This clonotype was recorded at least ten times. This chain uses TRBV7-2 with TRBJ2-7; D gene unclear. V was clipped by 3 bases and J by 0 bases, with 12 bases between them. Germline-derived CDR1 and CDR2 are SGHTA and FQGNSA. The CDR3 loop spans 15 amino acids. The CDR3 DNA is TGTGCCAGCAGCTTTTGGGTATTGAGCTCCTACGAGCAGTACTTC. Encoded protein: CASSFWVLSSYEQYF. Using reference TRBV7-2 and TRBJ2-7 for the parts outside the CDR3, the full variable domain is GAGVSQSPSNKVTEKGKDVELRCDPISGHTALYWYRQSLGQGLEFLIYFQGNSAPDKSGLPSDRFSAERTGGSVSTLTIQRTQQEDSAVYLCASSFWVLSSYEQYFGPGTRLTVT.

A single count supports this clonotype. This chain uses TRBV28 with TRBJ1-2, with 10 bases aligning to TRBD1. The CDR3 spans 15 residues. CDR1 is MDHEN and CDR2 is SYDVKM in the germline V gene. The trim removed 5 bases at V and 7 bases at J, leaving 10 bases unmatched. The DNA for the CDR3 is TGTGCCAGCAGTACGACGACAGGGGGCGCGCGTGGCTACACCTTC. This codes for CASSTTTGGARGYTF.

The V gene is TRBV29-1, the J gene TRBJ2-1, with 9 bases matching TRBD2. The ends lost 7 bases at V and 6 bases at J; junction bases unmatched: 7. The CDR3 sequence is 13 residues long. Germline-derived CDR1 and CDR2 are SQVTM and ANQGSEA. The CDR3 sequence: CSGGGASGNEQFF. CDR3 nucleotide sequence: TGCAGCGGCGGGGGGGCTAGCGGCAATGAGCAGTTCTTC.

The chain links TRBV19 to TRBJ2-1; 9 nucleotides match TRBD1. The CDR3 covers 14 residues. V trimming: 6 bases; J trimming: 6 bases; junction bases outside the gene matches: 6. Looked up from germline, CDR1 is LNHDA and CDR2 is SQIVND (reference sequence). CDR3 bases: TGTGCCAGTAGCCGGGACAGGGTGCCCAATGAGCAGTTCTTC. Translating it yields CASSRDRVPNEQFF.

This clonotype has a handful of counts. This sequence joins TRBV20-1 and TRBJ2-1, with D perhaps matching TRBD2 (5 bases). Trimming removed 3 bases from V and 2 bases from J, with 14 bases in between. The CDR3 contains 15 residues. The germline V gene encodes CDR1 DFQATT and CDR2 SNEGSKA (reference sequence). DNA for the CDR3: TGCAGTGCTAGTTCAAGCGGAGCCACCTACAATGAGCAGTTCTTC. Its protein is CSASSSGATYNEQFF.

The chain is built from TRBV12-3 or TRBV12-4 and TRBJ2-3; TRBD2 might be the D (6 bases). This CDR3 is built from 18 residues. Trimming cost V 2 bases and J 0 bases, with 18 bases left between them. The CDR3 spells CASSLTGAGGLSTDTQYF. The CDR3 nucleotides read TGTGCCAGCAGTTTAACGGGAGCGGGCGGGTTGAGCACAGATACGCAGTATTTT.

The chain joins TRBV5-6 to TRBJ2-3, with D tentatively TRBD2 (6 bases). Trimming cost V 2 bases and J 1 base, with 14 bases left between them. Germline V gene data show CDR1 as SGHDT and CDR2 as YYEEEE. CDR3 length: 16 residues. The CDR3 DNA is TGTGCCAGCAGCTTTGTGGGGCGGGATGGCACAGATACGCAGTATTTT. Its translation is CASSFVGRDGTDTQYF. The whole variable domain, remainder taken from reference TRBV5-6 and TRBJ2-3, is DAGVTQSPTHLIKTRGQQVTLRCSPKSGHDTVSWYQQALGQGPQFIFQYYEEEERQRGNFPDRFSGHQFPNYSSELNVNALLLGDSALYLCASSFVGRDGTDTQYFGPGTRLTVL.

To note about this clonotype: This may come from a read error, since a much larger clone is one base off. J is TRBJ2-1 and V is TRBV6-8; 9 nucleotides line up with TRBD2. CDR1 MNHGY and CDR2 SAAAGT come from the germline V gene. This CDR3 is 12 amino acids long. CDR3 sequence (DNA): TGTGCCAGTAGCGGGAGCTACAATGAGAAGTTCTTC. Translated: CASSGSYNEKFF.

J is TRBJ2-5 and V is TRBV14; 9 bases match TRBD1. The CDR3 has 15 residues. Per the germline V gene, CDR1 is SGHDN and CDR2 is FVKESK. Germline trimming cut 4 bases from V and 6 bases from J; bases unmatched to any gene: 9. The CDR3 DNA follows: TGTGCCAGCAGCCCTAGGGGGACAGGGTCCCAGACCCAGTACTTC. This sequence encodes CASSPRGTGSQTQYF.

The chain carries TRBV29-1 and TRBJ2-3; D unclear. V was trimmed by 5 bases and J by 2 bases, leaving 14 bases between them. The CDR3 is 14 amino acids. Germline CDR1 reads SQVTM; CDR2 reads ANQGSEA. The CDR3 loop is CSVSQAQLTDTQYF. CDR3 in DNA: TGCAGCGTTTCCCAGGCGCAGCTCACAGATACGCAGTATTTT.

This clonotype was counted a few times. The rearrangement joins TRBV20-1 to TRBJ1-5; possibly TRBD1 for D (5 bases). This CDR3 spans 15 amino acids. Germline V gene lookup returns CDR1 DFQATT and CDR2 SNEGSKA (reference sequence). V was trimmed by 1 base and J by 5 bases, leaving 15 bases between them. The CDR3 loop is CSARARTGPHQPQHF. DNA for the CDR3: TGCAGTGCTAGAGCCCGAACAGGTCCCCATCAGCCCCAGCATTTT.

This clonotype was seen ten or more times. The chain carries TRBV7-2 and TRBJ2-1; D is unresolved. Germline V gene sequence: CDR1 SGHTA, CDR2 FQGNSA. The CDR3 spans 13 residues. Trimming stripped 1 base from V and 9 bases from J, with 10 bases between. CDR3 DNA: TGTGCCAGCAGCTTAGTCGCACAGCTTGAGCAGTTCTTC. Translating gives CASSLVAQLEQFF.

Here the CDR3 reads CASSFLAGDHDTQYF. The CDR3 nucleotides are TGTGCCAGCAGCTTCCTAGCGGGAGACCACGATACGCAGTATTTT. V is TRBV7-2 and J is TRBJ2-3; 10 nucleotides align to TRBD2. The CDR3 sequence is 15 residues long. Germline loops: CDR1 SGHTA, CDR2 FQGNSA. The junction had 6 bases not matched to a gene; V was cut back by 3 bases and J by 6 bases.

The V and J genes are TRBV2 and TRBJ1-1; D possibly corresponds to TRBD1 (6 bases). The V gene's germline CDR1 is SNHLY and CDR2 FYNNEI. Trimming left V 8 bases short and J 1 base short, with 14 bases between. There are 14 residues in the CDR3. CDR3 nucleotide sequence: TGTGCCAGCGCTCCGTGGGGGGCGAACACTGAAGCTTTCTTT. Translation gives CASAPWGANTEAFF. Variable domain in full (rest from reference TRBV2 and TRBJ1-1): EPEVTQTPSHQVTQMGQEVILRCVPISNHLYFYWYRQILGQKVEFLVSFYNNEISEKSEIFDDQFSVERPDGSNFTLKIRSTKLEDSAMYFCASAPWGANTEAFFGQGTRLTVV.

This clonotype was detected a few times. The chain couples TRBV12-3 or TRBV12-4 to TRBJ1-1, with TRBD1 as a possible D gene (6 bases). The CDR3 has 14 amino acids. V was pared by 7 bases and J by 1 base, with 13 bases between. The DNA for the CDR3 is TGTGCCAGCACCCCAGGGGTGGGGAACACTGAAGCTTTCTTT. Translation: CASTPGVGNTEAFF.

The rearrangement joins TRBV7-6 to TRBJ2-1; 11 bases fit TRBD2. The CDR3 loop spans 16 amino acids. In germline, CDR1 is SGHVS, CDR2 FNYEAQ. Losses at the gene ends were 6 bases for V and 10 bases for J; bases not matched to a gene: 14. CDR3 protein: CASSSTSGRWGVEQFF. In nucleotides, the CDR3 is TGTGCCAGCAGTTCCACTAGCGGGAGATGGGGTGTGGAGCAGTTCTTC.